This T cell receptor (beta chain) was recovered during a study of blood T cell repertoires in COVID-19. Looking at the study overall: Some COVID-19 samples were acute and others convalescent; all came from the United States, Italy and Spain. T cells, B-cell-depleted T cells, or PBMCs supplied cDNA or gDNA.

Germline values: CDR1 MDHEN, CDR2 SYDVKM. CDR3 size: 16 residues. V dropped 7 bases and J dropped 2; count of bases not matched to a gene: 10. Generated by immunoSEQ multiplex PCR, the TCRdb table keeps only in-frame clones and is missing some. The top ten clones hold 1.5% to 2% of a sample with about 210,000 clones, about 85% of them seen once. This sequence was found in a man between 65 and 80 years old with acute or convalescent COVID-19. The V and J genes are TRBV28 and TRBJ2-2; TRBD2 matches 7 bases. The sample was peripheral blood. The CDR3 nucleotides are TGTGCCAGCACCCGGGCGAGAGCGGGAAACACCGGGGAGCTGTTTTTT. Protein: CASTRARAGNTGELFF. Using reference TRBV28 and TRBJ2-2 for the parts outside the CDR3, the full variable domain is DVKVTQSSRYLVKRTGEKVFLECVQDMDHENMFWYRQDPGLGLRLIYFSYDVKMKEKGDIPEGYSVSREKKERFSLILESASTNQTSMYLCASTRARAGNTGELFFGEGSRLTVL.